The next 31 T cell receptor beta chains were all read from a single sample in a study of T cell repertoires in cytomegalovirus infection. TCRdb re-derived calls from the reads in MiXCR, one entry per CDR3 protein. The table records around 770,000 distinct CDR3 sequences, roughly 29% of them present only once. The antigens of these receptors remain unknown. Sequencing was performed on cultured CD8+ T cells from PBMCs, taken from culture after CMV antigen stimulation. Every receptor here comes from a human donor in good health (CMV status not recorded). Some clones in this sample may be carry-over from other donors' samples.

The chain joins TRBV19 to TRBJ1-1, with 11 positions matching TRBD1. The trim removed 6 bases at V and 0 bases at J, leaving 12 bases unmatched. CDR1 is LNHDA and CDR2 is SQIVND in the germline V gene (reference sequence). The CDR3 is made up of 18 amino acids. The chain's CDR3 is CASRDGTGGLFMNTEAFF. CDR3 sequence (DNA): TGTGCCAGTAGGGACGGGACAGGGGGTCTGTTCATGAACACTGAAGCTTTCTTT. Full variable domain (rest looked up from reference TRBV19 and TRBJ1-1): DGGITQSPKYLFRKEGQNVTLSCEQNLNHDAMYWYRQDPGQGLRLIYYSQIVNDFQKGDIAEGYSVSREKKESFPLTVTSAQKNPTAFYLCASRDGTGGLFMNTEAFFGQGTRLTVV.

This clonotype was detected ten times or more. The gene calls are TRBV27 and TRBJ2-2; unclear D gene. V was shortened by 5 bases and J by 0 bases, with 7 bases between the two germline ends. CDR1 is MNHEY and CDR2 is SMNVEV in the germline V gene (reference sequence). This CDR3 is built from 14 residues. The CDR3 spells CASSARANTGELFF. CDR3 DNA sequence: TGTGCCAGCAGTGCCCGAGCGAACACCGGGGAGCTGTTTTTT.

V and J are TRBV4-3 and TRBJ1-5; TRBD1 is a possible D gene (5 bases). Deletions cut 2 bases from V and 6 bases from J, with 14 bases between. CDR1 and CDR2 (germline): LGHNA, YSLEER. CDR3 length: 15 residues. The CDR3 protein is CASSQWTDGGQPQHF. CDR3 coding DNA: TGCGCCAGCAGCCAATGGACGGACGGGGGTCAGCCCCAGCATTTT.

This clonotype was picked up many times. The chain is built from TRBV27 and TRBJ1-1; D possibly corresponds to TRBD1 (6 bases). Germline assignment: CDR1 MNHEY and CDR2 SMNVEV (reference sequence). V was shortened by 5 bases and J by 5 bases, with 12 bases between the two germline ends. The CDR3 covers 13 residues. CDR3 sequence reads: CASSPGGRTEAFF. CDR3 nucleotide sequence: TGTGCCAGCAGTCCGGGGGGCAGGACTGAAGCTTTCTTT.

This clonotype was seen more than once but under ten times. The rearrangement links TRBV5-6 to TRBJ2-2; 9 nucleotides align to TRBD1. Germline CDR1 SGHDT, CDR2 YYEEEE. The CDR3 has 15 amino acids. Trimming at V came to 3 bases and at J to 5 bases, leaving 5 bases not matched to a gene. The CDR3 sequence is CASSSGQGMTGELFF. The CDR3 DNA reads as TGTGCCAGCAGCTCGGGACAGGGTATGACCGGGGAGCTGTTTTTT.

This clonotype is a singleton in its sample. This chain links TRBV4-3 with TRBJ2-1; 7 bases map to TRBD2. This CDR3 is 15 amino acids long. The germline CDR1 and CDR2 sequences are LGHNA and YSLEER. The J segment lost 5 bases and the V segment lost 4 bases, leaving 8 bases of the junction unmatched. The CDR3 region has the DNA TGCGCCAGCAGCCGAGGACTAGGAAGGGACAATGAGCAGTTCTTC. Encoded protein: CASSRGLGRDNEQFF.

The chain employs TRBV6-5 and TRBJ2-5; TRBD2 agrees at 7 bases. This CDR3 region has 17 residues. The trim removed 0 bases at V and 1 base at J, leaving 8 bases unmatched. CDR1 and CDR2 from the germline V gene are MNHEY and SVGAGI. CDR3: CASSYSGGPFLQETQYF. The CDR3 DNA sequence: TGTGCCAGCAGTTACTCGGGAGGGCCCTTCCTCCAAGAGACCCAGTACTTC.

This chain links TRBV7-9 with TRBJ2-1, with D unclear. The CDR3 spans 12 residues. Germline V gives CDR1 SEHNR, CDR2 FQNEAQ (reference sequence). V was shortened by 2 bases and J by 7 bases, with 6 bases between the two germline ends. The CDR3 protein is CASSLSWNEQFF. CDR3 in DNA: TGTGCCAGCAGCTTAAGTTGGAATGAGCAGTTCTTC.

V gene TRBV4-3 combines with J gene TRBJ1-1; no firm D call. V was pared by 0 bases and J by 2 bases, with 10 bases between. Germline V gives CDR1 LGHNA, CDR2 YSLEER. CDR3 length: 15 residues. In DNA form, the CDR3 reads TGCGCCAGCAGCCAAGATACCGGCGAAAACACTGAAGCTTTCTTT. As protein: CASSQDTGENTEAFF.

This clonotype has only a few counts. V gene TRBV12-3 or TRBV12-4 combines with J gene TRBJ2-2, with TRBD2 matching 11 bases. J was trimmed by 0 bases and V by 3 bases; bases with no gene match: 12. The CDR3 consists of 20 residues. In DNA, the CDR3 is TGTGCCAGCAGTTTCTTCCTAGCGGGGGGTGCAAACGCGAACACCGGGGAGCTGTTTTTT. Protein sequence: CASSFFLAGGANANTGELFF.

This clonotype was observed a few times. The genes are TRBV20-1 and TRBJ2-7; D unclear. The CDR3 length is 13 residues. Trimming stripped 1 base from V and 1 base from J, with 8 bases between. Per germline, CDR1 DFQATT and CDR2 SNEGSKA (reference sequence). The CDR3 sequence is CSARGPESYEQYV. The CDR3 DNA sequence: TGCAGTGCTAGAGGGCCGGAGTCCTACGAGCAGTACGTC.

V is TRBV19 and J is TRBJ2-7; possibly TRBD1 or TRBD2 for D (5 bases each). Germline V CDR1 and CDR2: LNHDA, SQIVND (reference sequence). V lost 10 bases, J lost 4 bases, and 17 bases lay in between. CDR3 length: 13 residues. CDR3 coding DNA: TGTGCCACCAGGAGAGGGGCGCGGTACGAGCAGTACGTC. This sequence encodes CATRRGARYEQYV.

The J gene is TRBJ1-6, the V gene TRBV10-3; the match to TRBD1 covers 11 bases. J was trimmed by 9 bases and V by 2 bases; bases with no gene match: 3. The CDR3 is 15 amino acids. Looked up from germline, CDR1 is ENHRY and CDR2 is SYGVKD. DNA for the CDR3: TGTGCCATCAGTGAGCCGGGACAGGGGGGTTCACCCCTCCACTTT. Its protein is CAISEPGQGGSPLHF.

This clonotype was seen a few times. The CDR3, as DNA: TGCGCCAGCAGCGTCGGACAGGGGGCGCCTTATGGCTACACCTTC. Translating it yields CASSVGQGAPYGYTF. The chain uses TRBV5-1 and TRBJ1-2; 11 bases map to TRBD1. The CDR3 loop spans 15 amino acids. Germline V gene lookup returns CDR1 SGHRS and CDR2 YFSETQ. V lost 4 bases, J lost 5 bases, and 7 bases stayed unmatched.

The DNA for the CDR3 is TGTGCCACCAGCAGAACTAGCGCGATTTCAGATACGCAGTATTTT. This sequence encodes CATSRTSAISDTQYF. This rearrangement joins TRBV15 to TRBJ2-3; TRBD2 agrees at 7 bases. V was pared by 2 bases and J by 4 bases, with 6 bases of the junction left unmatched. Germline V CDR1 and CDR2: LNHNV, YYDKDF (reference sequence). The CDR3 totals 15 residues.

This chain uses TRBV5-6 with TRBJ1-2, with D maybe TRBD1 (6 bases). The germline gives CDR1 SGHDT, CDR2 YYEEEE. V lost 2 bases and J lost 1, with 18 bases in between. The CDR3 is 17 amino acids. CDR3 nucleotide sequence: TGTGCCAGCAGCTTCGACAGGAGGGGCATTTATAACTATGGCTACACCTTC. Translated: CASSFDRRGIYNYGYTF. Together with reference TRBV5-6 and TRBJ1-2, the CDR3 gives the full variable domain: DAGVTQSPTHLIKTRGQQVTLRCSPKSGHDTVSWYQQALGQGPQFIFQYYEEEERQRGNFPDRFSGHQFPNYSSELNVNALLLGDSALYLCASSFDRRGIYNYGYTFGSGTRLTVV.

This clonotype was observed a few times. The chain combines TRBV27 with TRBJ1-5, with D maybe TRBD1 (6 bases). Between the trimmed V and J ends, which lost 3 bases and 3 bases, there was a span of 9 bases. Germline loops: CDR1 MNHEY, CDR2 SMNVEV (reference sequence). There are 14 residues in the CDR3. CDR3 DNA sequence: TGTGCCAGCAGTTTTGGACAGCCCAATCAGCCCCAGCATTTT. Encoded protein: CASSFGQPNQPQHF.

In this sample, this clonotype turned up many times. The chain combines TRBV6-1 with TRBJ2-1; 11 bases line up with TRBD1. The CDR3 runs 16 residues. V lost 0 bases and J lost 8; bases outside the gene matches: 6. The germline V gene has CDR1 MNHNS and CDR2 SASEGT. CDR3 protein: CASSEAVGQGVYEQFF. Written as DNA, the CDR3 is TGTGCCAGCAGTGAAGCTGTGGGACAGGGGGTCTATGAGCAGTTCTTC.

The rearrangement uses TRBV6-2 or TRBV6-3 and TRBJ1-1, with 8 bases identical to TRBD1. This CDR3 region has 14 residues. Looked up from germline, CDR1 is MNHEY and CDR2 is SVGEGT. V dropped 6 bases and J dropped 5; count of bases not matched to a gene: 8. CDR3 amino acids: CASRRDRGVTEAFF. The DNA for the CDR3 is TGTGCCAGCAGGAGAGACAGGGGCGTAACTGAAGCTTTCTTT.

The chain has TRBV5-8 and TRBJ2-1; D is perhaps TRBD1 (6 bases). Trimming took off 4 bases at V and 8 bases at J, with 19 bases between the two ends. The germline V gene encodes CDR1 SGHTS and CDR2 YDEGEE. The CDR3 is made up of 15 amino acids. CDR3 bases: TGTGCCAGCAGCCTCCGGGACACCTCGCTGGATGAGCAGTTCTTC. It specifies CASSLRDTSLDEQFF.

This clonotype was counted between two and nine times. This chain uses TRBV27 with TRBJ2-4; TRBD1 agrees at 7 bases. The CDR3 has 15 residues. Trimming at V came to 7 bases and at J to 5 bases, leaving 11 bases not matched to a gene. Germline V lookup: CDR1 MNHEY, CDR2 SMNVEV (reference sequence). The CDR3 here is CASTTYSDRENIQYF. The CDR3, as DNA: TGTGCCAGCACTACTTACTCAGACAGGGAAAACATTCAGTACTTC.

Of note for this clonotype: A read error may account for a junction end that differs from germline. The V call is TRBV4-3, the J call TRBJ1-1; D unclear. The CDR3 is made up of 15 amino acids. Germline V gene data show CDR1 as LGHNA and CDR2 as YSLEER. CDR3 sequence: CASSQEVAGLTDAFF. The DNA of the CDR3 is TGCGCCAGCAGCCAAGAGGTGGCGGGTTTGACTGATGCTTTCTTT.

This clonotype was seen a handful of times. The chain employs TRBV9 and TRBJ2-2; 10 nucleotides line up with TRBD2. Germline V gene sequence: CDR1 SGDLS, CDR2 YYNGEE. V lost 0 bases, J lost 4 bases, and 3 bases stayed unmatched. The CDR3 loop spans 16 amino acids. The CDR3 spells CASSVGTSGPTGELFF. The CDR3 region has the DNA TGTGCCAGCAGCGTAGGGACTAGCGGACCCACCGGGGAGCTGTTTTTT. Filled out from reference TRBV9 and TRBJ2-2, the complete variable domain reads DSGVTQTPKHLITATGQRVTLRCSPRSGDLSVYWYQQSLDQGLQFLIQYYNGEERAKGNILERFSAQQFPDLHSELNLSSLELGDSALYFCASSVGTSGPTGELFFGEGSRLTVL.

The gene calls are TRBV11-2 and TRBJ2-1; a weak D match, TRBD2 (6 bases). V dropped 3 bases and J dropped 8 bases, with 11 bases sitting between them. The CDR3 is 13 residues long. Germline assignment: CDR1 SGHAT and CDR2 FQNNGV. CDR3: CASSFGTYHEQFF. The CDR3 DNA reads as TGTGCCAGCAGCTTCGGGACTTACCATGAGCAGTTCTTC.

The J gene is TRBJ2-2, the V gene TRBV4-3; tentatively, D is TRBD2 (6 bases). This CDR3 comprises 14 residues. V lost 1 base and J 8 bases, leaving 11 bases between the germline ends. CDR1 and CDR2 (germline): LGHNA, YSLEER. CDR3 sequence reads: CASSQVGGSGELFF. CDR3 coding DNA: TGCGCCAGCAGCCAAGTGGGAGGATCTGGGGAGCTGTTTTTT.

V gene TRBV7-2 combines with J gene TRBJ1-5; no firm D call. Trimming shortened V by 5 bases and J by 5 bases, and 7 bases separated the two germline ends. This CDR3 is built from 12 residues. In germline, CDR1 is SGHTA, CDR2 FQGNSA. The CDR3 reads CASSIVDQPQHF. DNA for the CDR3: TGTGCCAGCAGCATAGTTGATCAGCCCCAGCATTTT.

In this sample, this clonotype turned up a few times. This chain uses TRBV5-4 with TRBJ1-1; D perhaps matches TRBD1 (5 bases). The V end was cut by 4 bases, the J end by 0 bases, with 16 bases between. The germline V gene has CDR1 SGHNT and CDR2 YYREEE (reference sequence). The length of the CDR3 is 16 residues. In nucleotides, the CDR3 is TGTGCCAGCAGCACCCCTGGGACGGCTATGAACACTGAAGCTTTCTTT. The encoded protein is CASSTPGTAMNTEAFF. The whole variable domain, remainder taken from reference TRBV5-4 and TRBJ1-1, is ETGVTQSPTHLIKTRGQQVTLRCSSQSGHNTVSWYQQALGQGPQFIFQYYREEENGRGNFPPRFSGLQFPNYSSELNVNALELDDSALYLCASSTPGTAMNTEAFFGQGTRLTVV.

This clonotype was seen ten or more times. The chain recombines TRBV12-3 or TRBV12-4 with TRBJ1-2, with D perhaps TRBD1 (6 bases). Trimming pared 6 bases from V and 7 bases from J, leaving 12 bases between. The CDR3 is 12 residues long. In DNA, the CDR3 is TGTGCCAGCAGCACAGGGAGGCTTGGCTACACCTTC. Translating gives CASSTGRLGYTF.

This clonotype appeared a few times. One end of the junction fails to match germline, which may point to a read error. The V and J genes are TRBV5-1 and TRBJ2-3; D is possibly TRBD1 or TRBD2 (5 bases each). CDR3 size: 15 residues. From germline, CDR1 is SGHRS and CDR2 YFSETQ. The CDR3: CASSLGSGLSDTQYF. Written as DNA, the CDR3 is TGTGCCAGCAGCTTAGGCTCGGGGCTGTCAGATACGCAGTATTTT.

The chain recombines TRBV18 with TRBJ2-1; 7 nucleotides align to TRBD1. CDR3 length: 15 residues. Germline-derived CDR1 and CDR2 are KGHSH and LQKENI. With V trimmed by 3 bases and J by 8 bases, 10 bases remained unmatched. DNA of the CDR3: TGTGCCAGCTCACCTCCAGGGGGTCCGGCTTATGAGCAGTTCTTC. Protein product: CASSPPGGPAYEQFF.

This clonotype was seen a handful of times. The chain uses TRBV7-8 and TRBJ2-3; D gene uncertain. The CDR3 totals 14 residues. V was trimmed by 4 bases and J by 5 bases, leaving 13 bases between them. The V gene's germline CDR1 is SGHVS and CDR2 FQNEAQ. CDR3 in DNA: TGTGCCAGCAGCTGGTCGTACAGAAAAGATACGCAGTATTTT. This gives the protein CASSWSYRKDTQYF.